This T cell receptor beta chain appears in the sequencing data of a study of blood T cell repertoires in COVID-19. This CDR3 comprises 14 residues. Germline values: CDR1 SGHDT, CDR2 YYEEEE. The V gene lost 0 bases and the J gene lost 5 bases, with 12 bases spanning the gap. Assay: immunoSEQ multiplex PCR; the TCRdb copy retains only in-frame clones and omits some. The sample consists of over 110,000 clones, 79% of them appearing once. The rearrangement links TRBV5-6 to TRBJ2-7; possibly TRBD1 for D (6 bases). The receptor was derived from a man aged 55 to 69 with acute or convalescent COVID-19. The sample comprised peripheral blood. CDR3 in amino acids: CASSLGQGSNEQYF. CDR3 sequence (DNA): TGTGCCAGCAGCTTGGGTCAGGGGAGCAACGAGCAGTACTTC. The whole variable domain, filled in from reference TRBV5-6 and TRBJ2-7, reads DAGVTQSPTHLIKTRGQQVTLRCSPKSGHDTVSWYQQALGQGPQFIFQYYEEEERQRGNFPDRFSGHQFPNYSSELNVNALLLGDSALYLCASSLGQGSNEQYFGPGTRLTVT.